This T cell receptor beta chain was profiled in a study of post-analysis software for immune sequencing data. Included in the TCR beta cDNA libraries were unique molecular identifiers. T cells, 1 to 10 million of them, yielded about 500,000 cDNA molecules. In TCRdb, the PCR reads were re-called with MiXCR into one record per CDR3 protein. The sample includes hundreds of thousands of distinct CDR3 sequences, 25% to 30% of them seen just once. The source is a girl aged 5-17 years with multiple sclerosis. The sequenced sample was blood.

The CDR3 region has the DNA TGTGCCAGCAGTGTCGGACTAGAGGGGGAGACCCAGTACTTC. This translates into CASSVGLEGETQYF. The rearrangement uses TRBV6-1 and TRBJ2-5; 7 nucleotides align to TRBD2. Germline V gene sequence: CDR1 MNHNS, CDR2 SASEGT. The CDR3 runs to 14 residues. With V trimmed by 4 bases and J by 5 bases, 7 bases remained unmatched.